What follows are 2 T cell receptor beta chains derived from one specimen sequenced in a study of blood T cell repertoires in COVID-19 (dated by TCRdb to the early 2020s). Libraries were made using the immunoSEQ multiplex PCR assay. The clones in this table, taken by TCRdb from immuneACCESS, are in-frame only. Not every clone is retained; where verified, under half of the shortfall comes from an unresolved V gene, and the cause of the rest is unknown. Present in this sample are 70,000 to 75,000 clones, over 75% of which were seen just once. The ten largest make up under 6% of the sample. Sequenced material: peripheral blood. The receptors were gathered from a human donor in a cohort sampled during active COVID-19.

The chain joins TRBV5-5 to TRBJ2-4; 8 bases align to TRBD2. V lost 4 bases to trimming and J lost 4 bases; unmatched junction nucleotides: 4. CDR3 size: 14 residues. Germline V gives CDR1 SGHKS, CDR2 YYEKEE (reference sequence). The CDR3 region has the DNA TGTGCCAGCAGCGACACTAGCGGTAAAAACATTCAGTACTTC. Translating gives CASSDTSGKNIQYF.

The chain links TRBV11-2 to TRBJ2-1; possible D gene TRBD2, 6 bases. Trimming took 7 bases from V and 9 from J, leaving 19 bases between them. CDR3 size: 14 residues. From germline, CDR1 is SGHAT and CDR2 FQNNGV. CDR3 sequence reads: CASTNFRRGGEQFF. In DNA, the CDR3 is TGTGCCAGCACCAACTTTCGGAGGGGAGGTGAGCAGTTCTTC. Full variable domain (remainder filled in from reference TRBV11-2 and TRBJ2-1): EAGVAQSPRYKIIEKRQSVAFWCNPISGHATLYWYQQILGQGPKLLIQFQNNGVVDDSQLPKDRFSAERLKGVDSTLKIQPAKLEDSAVYLCASTNFRRGGEQFFGPGTRLTVL.